This T cell receptor beta chain emerged from a study of blood T cell repertoires in COVID-19. Study background: Sample material is recorded as cDNA or gDNA derived from T cells, B-cell-depleted T cells, or PBMCs.

Measured with immunoSEQ multiplex PCR; TCRdb has only the in-frame clones, and not every one. Of 400,000 to 500,000 clones listed, 86% are singletons. The V and J ends lost 3 bases and 0 bases respectively, with 17 bases between them. Germline V gene sequence: CDR1 LNHDA, CDR2 SQIVND (reference sequence). The CDR3 is 18 amino acids. This TCR was sampled from a woman younger than 45 with active or convalescent COVID-19. The chain uses TRBV19 and TRBJ1-4; D perhaps matches TRBD1 (6 bases). The specimen sequenced was peripheral blood. As DNA, the CDR3 is TGTGCCAGTAGTATTGGTCCAGGGACAATTGCAACTAATGAAAAACTGTTTTTT. Protein: CASSIGPGTIATNEKLFF.